These 15 T cell receptor beta chains share one sample of origin, sequenced in a study of technical replicates of blood from a handful of donors. Only in-frame clones appear in the TCRdb table, and some are missing; sequencing was by immunoSEQ multiplex PCR. The sample has 100,000 or so clones, roughly 96% seen once. The sample consisted of T cells isolated from PBMCs. The receptors derive from a human donor in good health.

The chain combines TRBV6-5 with TRBJ2-5, with D perhaps matching TRBD1 (5 bases). The ends were cut back, 2 bases at V and 5 bases at J, with 18 bases in the middle. The CDR3 totals 16 residues. Germline V lookup: CDR1 MNHEY, CDR2 SVGAGI. CDR3 sequence reads: CASSYTPTAPRETQYF. The CDR3 DNA is TGTGCCAGCAGTTACACCCCGACAGCGCCGCGGGAGACCCAGTACTTC.

J is TRBJ2-7 and V is TRBV6-1; 12 bases fit TRBD2. The J segment lost 4 bases and the V segment lost 2 bases, leaving 6 bases of the junction unmatched. The germline V gene has CDR1 MNHNS and CDR2 SASEGT. CDR3 length equals 16 residues. CDR3 amino acids: CASSEPRLAGVYEQYF. The CDR3 DNA is TGTGCCAGCAGTGAACCCCGACTAGCGGGAGTTTACGAGCAGTACTTC.

CDR3 DNA sequence: TGTGCCAGCAGTTTAGGCAGGGCCCGGGAGCTGTTTTTT. This translates into CASSLGRARELFF. V gene TRBV27 combines with J gene TRBJ2-2; tentatively, D is TRBD1 (5 bases). The V and J ends lost 2 bases and 9 bases respectively, with 10 bases between them. CDR1 and CDR2 (germline): MNHEY, SMNVEV (reference sequence). The CDR3 runs to 13 residues.

The V and J genes are TRBV15 and TRBJ2-3, with 11 bases that match TRBD2. V shed 0 bases and J 2 bases; nucleotides not matched to a gene: 4. Germline-derived CDR1 and CDR2 are LNHNV and YYDKDF (reference sequence). The CDR3 sequence is 17 residues long. The CDR3 loop is CATSRDQGLAVTDTQYF. The CDR3 DNA reads TGTGCCACCAGCAGAGACCAGGGACTAGCGGTCACAGATACGCAGTATTTT.

Only one count was recorded for this clone. The chain employs TRBV27 and TRBJ2-1; D is perhaps TRBD2 (5 bases). The CDR3 spans 13 residues. V dropped 6 bases and J dropped 4 bases, with 10 bases sitting between them. Germline values: CDR1 MNHEY, CDR2 SMNVEV (reference sequence). The CDR3: CASSPDFYNEQFF. The CDR3 bases are TGTGCCAGCAGCCCGGACTTTTACAATGAGCAGTTCTTC.

The genes are TRBV28 and TRBJ2-5, with 7 bases aligning to TRBD1. Germline trimming cut 10 bases from V and 4 bases from J; bases unmatched to any gene: 15. The germline V gene has CDR1 MDHEN and CDR2 SYDVKM. The CDR3 loop spans 15 amino acids. The CDR3 DNA reads TGTGCCACCTTAACCCTGACAGGGTCTGGAGAGACCCAGTACTTC. Residues: CATLTLTGSGETQYF.

This clone was recorded once. V is TRBV7-3 and J is TRBJ2-1, with 7 bases lining up with TRBD1. Germline V gene lookup returns CDR1 SGHTA and CDR2 FQGTGA. Unmatched junction bases numbered 12, after V lost 5 bases and J lost 5 bases. The CDR3 is made up of 16 amino acids. CDR3 region: CASSLPDREQDNEQFF. The CDR3 DNA is TGTGCCAGCAGCCTCCCAGACAGGGAGCAAGACAATGAGCAGTTCTTC.

This chain connects TRBV27 to TRBJ2-1; perhaps TRBD1 as D (5 bases). This CDR3 is built from 16 residues. With 4 bases removed from V and 4 bases from J, the gap between germline ends came to 17 bases. Germline V gives CDR1 MNHEY, CDR2 SMNVEV (reference sequence). Here the CDR3 reads CASSSIATVHYNEQFF. The CDR3 DNA reads as TGTGCCAGCAGTTCAATCGCGACAGTCCATTACAATGAGCAGTTCTTC.

This chain uses TRBV10-3 with TRBJ1-5, with 7 bases aligning to TRBD1. CDR3 length equals 14 residues. V trimming: 4 bases; J trimming: 5 bases; junction bases outside the gene matches: 5. From germline, CDR1 is ENHRY and CDR2 SYGVKD. This CDR3 reads CAISARDRHQPQHF. The DNA for the CDR3 is TGTGCCATCAGTGCCCGGGACAGACATCAGCCCCAGCATTTT.

The rearrangement links TRBV9 to TRBJ1-5; 8 bases fit TRBD1. Trimming cost V 5 bases and J 3 bases; bases outside gene matches: 7. The CDR3 extends over 15 amino acids. In germline, CDR1 is SGDLS, CDR2 YYNGEE. CDR3 DNA: TGTGCCAGCAGTCAGGGGGCGCGAGACAATCAGCCCCAGCATTTT. It codes for CASSQGARDNQPQHF.

The chain has TRBV21-1 and TRBJ2-2; TRBD2 is the table's D call and was not checked against the DNA. TRBV21-1 counts as a pseudogene. This CDR3 has 12 amino acids. The CDR3 nucleotides are TGTGCCAGCATCACTTCCGCCGGGGAGCTGTTTTTT. It translates to CASITSAGELFF.

This clone was seen a single time. This chain joins TRBV25-1 and TRBJ1-1, with 10 positions matching TRBD1. V lost 8 bases, J lost 7 bases, and 7 bases stayed unmatched. The germline CDR1 and CDR2 sequences are MGHDK and SYGVNS. There are 13 residues in the CDR3. The CDR3 DNA reads as TGTGCCAGCGTAGGGACAGGGGAGAGTGAAGCTTTCTTT. Residues: CASVGTGESEAFF.

The chain couples TRBV27 to TRBJ1-4, with unresolved D. Between the trimmed V and J ends, which lost 2 bases and 8 bases, there was a span of 21 bases. Germline V gene sequence: CDR1 MNHEY, CDR2 SMNVEV (reference sequence). This CDR3 comprises 17 residues. The CDR3 DNA reads as TGTGCCAGCAGTTTAAACGCTCAGAGGGTCAAAAGGGAAAAACTGTTTTTT. It yields the protein CASSLNAQRVKREKLFF.

The chain carries TRBV9 and TRBJ2-1; the match to TRBD2 covers 8 bases. Losses at the gene ends were 0 bases for V and 15 bases for J; bases not matched to a gene: 11. This CDR3 is built from 14 residues. Germline CDR1 SGDLS, CDR2 YYNGEE. The CDR3 reads CASSVGSGGPVLFF. The CDR3 nucleotides are TGTGCCAGCAGCGTAGGCAGCGGGGGTCCGGTTCTGTTCTTC.

The V gene is TRBV4-1, the J gene TRBJ1-1; 7 bases map to TRBD1. In germline, CDR1 is MGHRA, CDR2 YSYEKL. This CDR3 spans 16 amino acids. J gave up 3 bases and V 3 bases, and 10 bases lay outside the gene matches. CDR3 nucleotides: TGCGCCAGCAGCCAGTCACAGGGGATTGTGCACACTGAAGCTTTCTTT. As protein: CASSQSQGIVHTEAFF.